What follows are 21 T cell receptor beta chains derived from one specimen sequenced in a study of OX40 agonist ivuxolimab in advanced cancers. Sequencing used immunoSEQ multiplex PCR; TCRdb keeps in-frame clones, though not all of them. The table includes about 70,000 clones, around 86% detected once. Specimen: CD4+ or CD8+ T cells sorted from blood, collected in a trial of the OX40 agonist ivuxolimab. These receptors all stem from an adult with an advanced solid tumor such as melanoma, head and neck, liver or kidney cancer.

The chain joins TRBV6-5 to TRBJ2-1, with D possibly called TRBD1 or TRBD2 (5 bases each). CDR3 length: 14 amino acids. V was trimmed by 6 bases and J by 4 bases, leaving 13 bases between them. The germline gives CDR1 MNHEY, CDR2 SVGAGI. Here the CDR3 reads CASSPQGGYNEQFF. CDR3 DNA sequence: TGTGCCAGCAGCCCCCAGGGCGGGTACAATGAGCAGTTCTTC.

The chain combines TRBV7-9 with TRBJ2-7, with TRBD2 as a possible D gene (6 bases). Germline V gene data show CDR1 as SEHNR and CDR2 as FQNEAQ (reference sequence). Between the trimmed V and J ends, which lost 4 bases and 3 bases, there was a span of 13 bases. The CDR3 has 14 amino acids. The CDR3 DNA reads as TGTGCCAGCAGCTCAGTTAACGGGGGCTACGAGCAGTACTTC. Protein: CASSSVNGGYEQYF.

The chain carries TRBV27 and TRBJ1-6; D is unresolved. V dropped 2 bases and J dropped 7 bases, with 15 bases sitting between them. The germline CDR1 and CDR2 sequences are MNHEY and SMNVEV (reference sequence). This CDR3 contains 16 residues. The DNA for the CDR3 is TGTGCCAGCAGTTTACTCGGGGATCCACGGAATTCACCCCTCCACTTT. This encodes CASSLLGDPRNSPLHF.

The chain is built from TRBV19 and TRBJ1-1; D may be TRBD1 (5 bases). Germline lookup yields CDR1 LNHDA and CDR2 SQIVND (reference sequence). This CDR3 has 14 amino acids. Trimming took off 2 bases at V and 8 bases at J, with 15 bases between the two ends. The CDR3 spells CASSITTVVREAFF. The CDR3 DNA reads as TGTGCCAGTAGTATAACGACAGTTGTACGGGAAGCTTTCTTT. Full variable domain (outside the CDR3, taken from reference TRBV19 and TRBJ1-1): DGGITQSPKYLFRKEGQNVTLSCEQNLNHDAMYWYRQDPGQGLRLIYYSQIVNDFQKGDIAEGYSVSREKKESFPLTVTSAQKNPTAFYLCASSITTVVREAFFGQGTRLTVV.

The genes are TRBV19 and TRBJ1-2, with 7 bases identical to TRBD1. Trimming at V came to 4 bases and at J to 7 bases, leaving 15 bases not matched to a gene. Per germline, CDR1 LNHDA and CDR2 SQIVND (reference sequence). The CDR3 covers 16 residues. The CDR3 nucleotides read TGTGCCAGTAGTACCCCGACCCTGGACAGGAGAAGTGGCTACACCTTC. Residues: CASSTPTLDRRSGYTF.

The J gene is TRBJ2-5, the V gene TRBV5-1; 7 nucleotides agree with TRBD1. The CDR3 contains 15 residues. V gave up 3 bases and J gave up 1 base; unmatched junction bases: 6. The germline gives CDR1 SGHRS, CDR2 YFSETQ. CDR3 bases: TGCGCCAGCAGCTCCCACGGGACAGCCCAAGAGACCCAGTACTTC. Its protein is CASSSHGTAQETQYF.

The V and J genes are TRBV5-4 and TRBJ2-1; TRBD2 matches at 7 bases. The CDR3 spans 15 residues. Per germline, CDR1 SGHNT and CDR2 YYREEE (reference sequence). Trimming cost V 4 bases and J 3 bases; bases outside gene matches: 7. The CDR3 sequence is CASSQGLADYNEQFF. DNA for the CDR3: TGTGCCAGCAGCCAAGGTCTAGCGGACTACAATGAGCAGTTCTTC.

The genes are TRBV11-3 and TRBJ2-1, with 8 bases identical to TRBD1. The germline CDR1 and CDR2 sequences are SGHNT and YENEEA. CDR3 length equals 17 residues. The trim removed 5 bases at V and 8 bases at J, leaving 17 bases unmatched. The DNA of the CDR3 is TGTGCCAGCAGCCTTATGGGAGCCGGGACAGGCGGGGATGAGCAGTTCTTC. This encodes CASSLMGAGTGGDEQFF.

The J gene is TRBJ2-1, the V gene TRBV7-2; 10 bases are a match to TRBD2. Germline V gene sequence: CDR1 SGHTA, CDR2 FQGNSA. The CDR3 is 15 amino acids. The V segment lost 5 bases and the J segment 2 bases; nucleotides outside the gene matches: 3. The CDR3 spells CASSRTSGPYNEQFF. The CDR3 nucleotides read TGTGCCAGCAGCCGGACTAGCGGTCCCTACAATGAGCAGTTCTTC.

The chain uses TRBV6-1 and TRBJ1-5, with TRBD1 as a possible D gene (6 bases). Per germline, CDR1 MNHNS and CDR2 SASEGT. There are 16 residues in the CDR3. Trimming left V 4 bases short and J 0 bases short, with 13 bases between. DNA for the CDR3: TGTGCCAGCAGTGGCCCAGGACAGAATAGCAATCAGCCCCAGCATTTT. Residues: CASSGPGQNSNQPQHF.

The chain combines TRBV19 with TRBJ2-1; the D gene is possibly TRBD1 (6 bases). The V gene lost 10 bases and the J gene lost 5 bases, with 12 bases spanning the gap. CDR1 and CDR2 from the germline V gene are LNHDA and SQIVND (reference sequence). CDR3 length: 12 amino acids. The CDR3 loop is CAIETGDNEQFF. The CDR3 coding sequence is TGTGCCATCGAGACAGGAGACAATGAGCAGTTCTTC.

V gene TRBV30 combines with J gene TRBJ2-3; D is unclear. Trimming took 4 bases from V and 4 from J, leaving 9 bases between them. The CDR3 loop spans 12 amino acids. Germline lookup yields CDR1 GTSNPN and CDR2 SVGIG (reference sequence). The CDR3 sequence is CAWNGLADTQYF. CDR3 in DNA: TGTGCCTGGAATGGTCTTGCAGATACGCAGTATTTT.

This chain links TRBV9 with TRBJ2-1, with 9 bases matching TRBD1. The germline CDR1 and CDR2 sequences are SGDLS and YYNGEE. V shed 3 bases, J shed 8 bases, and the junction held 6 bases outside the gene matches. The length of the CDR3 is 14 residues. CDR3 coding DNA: TGTGCCAGCAGCGCCATGGGACAGGGCGATGAGCAGTTCTTC. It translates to CASSAMGQGDEQFF.

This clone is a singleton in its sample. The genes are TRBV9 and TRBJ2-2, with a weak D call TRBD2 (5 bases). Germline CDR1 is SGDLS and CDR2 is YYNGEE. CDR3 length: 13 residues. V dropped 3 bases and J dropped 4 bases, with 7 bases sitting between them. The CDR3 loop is CASSARVTGELFF. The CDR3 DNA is TGTGCCAGCAGCGCGCGGGTCACCGGGGAGCTGTTTTTT. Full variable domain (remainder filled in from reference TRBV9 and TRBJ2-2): DSGVTQTPKHLITATGQRVTLRCSPRSGDLSVYWYQQSLDQGLQFLIQYYNGEERAKGNILERFSAQQFPDLHSELNLSSLELGDSALYFCASSARVTGELFFGEGSRLTVL.

The CDR3 is CASSLFDEQFF. CDR3 bases: TGTGCCAGCAGCTTATTCGATGAGCAGTTCTTC. The J gene is TRBJ2-1, the V gene TRBV7-2; D remains ambiguous. V lost 2 bases and J lost 8, with 4 bases in between. This CDR3 comprises 11 residues. From germline, CDR1 is SGHTA and CDR2 FQGNSA. The full variable domain, its missing parts supplied by reference TRBV7-2 and TRBJ2-1, is GAGVSQSPSNKVTEKGKDVELRCDPISGHTALYWYRQSLGQGLEFLIYFQGNSAPDKSGLPSDRFSAERTGGSVSTLTIQRTQQEDSAVYLCASSLFDEQFFGPGTRLTVL.

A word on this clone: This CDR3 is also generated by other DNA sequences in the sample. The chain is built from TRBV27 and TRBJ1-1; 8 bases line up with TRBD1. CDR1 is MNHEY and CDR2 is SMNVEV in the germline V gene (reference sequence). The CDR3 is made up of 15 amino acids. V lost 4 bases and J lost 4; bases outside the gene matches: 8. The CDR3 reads CASSSPRQGRTEAFF. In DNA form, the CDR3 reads TGTGCCAGCAGTTCTCCTCGACAGGGGCGCACTGAAGCTTTCTTT.

CDR3 region: CASSLRGYGYTF. The CDR3 DNA reads as TGTGCCAGCAGCTTAAGGGGGTATGGCTACACCTTC. The V call is TRBV7-3, the J call TRBJ1-2, with D perhaps matching TRBD1 (5 bases). CDR3 length: 12 residues. CDR1 is SGHTA, CDR2 FQGTGA, per germline. V was cut by 1 base and J by 5 bases, with 5 bases left in between.

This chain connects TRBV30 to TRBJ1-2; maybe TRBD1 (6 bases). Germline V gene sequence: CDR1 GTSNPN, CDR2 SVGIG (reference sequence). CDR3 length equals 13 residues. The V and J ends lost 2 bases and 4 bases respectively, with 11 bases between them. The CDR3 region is CAWSIVRGYGYTF. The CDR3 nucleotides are TGTGCCTGGAGTATTGTCAGGGGCTATGGCTACACCTTC. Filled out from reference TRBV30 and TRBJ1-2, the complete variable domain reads SQTIHQWPATLVQPVGSPLSLECTVEGTSNPNLYWYRQAAGRGLQLLFYSVGIGQISSEVPQNLSASRPQDRQFILSSKKLLLSDSGFYLCAWSIVRGYGYTFGSGTRLTVV.

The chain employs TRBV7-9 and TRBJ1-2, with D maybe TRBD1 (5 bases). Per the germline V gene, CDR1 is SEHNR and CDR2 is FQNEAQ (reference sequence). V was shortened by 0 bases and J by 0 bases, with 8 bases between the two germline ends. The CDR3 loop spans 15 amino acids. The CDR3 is CASSLAGATNYGYTF. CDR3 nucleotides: TGTGCCAGCAGCTTAGCCGGGGCGACTAACTATGGCTACACCTTC.

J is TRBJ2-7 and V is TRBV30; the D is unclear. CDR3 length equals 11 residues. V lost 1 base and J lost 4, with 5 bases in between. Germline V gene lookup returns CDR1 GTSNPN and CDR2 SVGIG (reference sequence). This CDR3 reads CAWSAQYEQYF. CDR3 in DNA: TGTGCCTGGAGTGCCCAGTACGAGCAGTACTTC.

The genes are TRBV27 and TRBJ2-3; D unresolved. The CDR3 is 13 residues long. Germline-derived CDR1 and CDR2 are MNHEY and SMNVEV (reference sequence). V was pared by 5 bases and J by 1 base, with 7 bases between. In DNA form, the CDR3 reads TGTGCCAGCAGTCCCTACGGCACAGATACGCAGTATTTT. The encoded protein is CASSPYGTDTQYF.